Below, 27 T cell receptor beta chains from the same sample are listed, as sequenced in a study of blood T cells in healthy people across ages. With a J-beta primer mix and a sample-barcoded 5' primer, a second PCR ran about 6 to 11 cycles. TCRdb reanalysed the 5' RACE reads using MiXCR and keeps one entry per CDR3 protein. This sample has 2 million or so distinct CDR3 sequences, with around half found just once. Specimen: blood. The receptors originated from a woman aged 40 to 49 in good health.

This clonotype was counted a few times. V is TRBV28 and J is TRBJ1-2; D is possibly TRBD1 (6 bases). The CDR3 is 14 amino acids. CDR1 and CDR2 (germline): MDHEN, SYDVKM. V lost 2 bases and J lost 8, with 15 bases in between. Here the CDR3 reads CASSLQGIRKGYTF. CDR3 bases: TGTGCCAGCAGTTTACAGGGGATTAGGAAAGGCTACACCTTC.

The chain has TRBV4-2 and TRBJ1-6; D might be TRBD1 (5 bases). The CDR3 sequence is 18 residues long. Trimming shortened V by 0 bases and J by 0 bases, and 12 bases separated the two germline ends. CDR1 and CDR2 (germline): LGHNA, YNFKEQ. The CDR3 loop reads CASSQESWGSSYNSPLHF. As DNA, the CDR3 is TGTGCCAGCAGCCAAGAAAGTTGGGGGAGCTCCTATAATTCACCCCTCCACTTT.

In this sample, this clonotype turned up a few times. V is TRBV12-3 or TRBV12-4 and J is TRBJ1-4, with D maybe TRBD1 (6 bases). The V and J ends lost 8 bases and 7 bases respectively, with 20 bases between them. The CDR3 spans 15 residues. The CDR3 protein is CASGEEGGPGEKLFF. CDR3 bases: TGTGCCAGCGGGGAAGAAGGGGGTCCTGGTGAAAAACTGTTTTTT.

This rearrangement joins TRBV6-5 to TRBJ2-1, with TRBD2 matching over 9 bases. The CDR3 loop spans 13 amino acids. Germline V gene sequence: CDR1 MNHEY, CDR2 SVGAGI. The trim removed 8 bases at V and 6 bases at J, leaving 5 bases unmatched. CDR3 DNA: TGTGCCAGCGGTGGAGCGGGGGGCAATGAGCAGTTCTTC. The encoded protein is CASGGAGGNEQFF.

V and J are TRBV11-2 and TRBJ2-3; the match to TRBD2 covers 11 bases. The CDR3 consists of 19 residues. V lost 4 bases to trimming and J lost 3 bases; unmatched junction nucleotides: 15. Germline lookup yields CDR1 SGHAT and CDR2 FQNNGV. The DNA of the CDR3 is TGTGCCAGCAGCTCCCCCGGTCTAGCGGGGGGCAAGGGTACAGATACGCAGTATTTT. Translation: CASSSPGLAGGKGTDTQYF.

This clonotype has a handful of counts. This rearrangement joins TRBV7-3 to TRBJ1-2, with 7 bases that match TRBD1. Germline V gives CDR1 SGHTA, CDR2 FQGTGA. The CDR3 has 16 amino acids. Losses at the gene ends were 2 bases for V and 8 bases for J; bases not matched to a gene: 14. CDR3 sequence: CASSLEGGRGPGGYTF. The CDR3 nucleotides are TGTGCCAGCAGCTTAGAAGGAGGAAGGGGGCCCGGGGGCTACACCTTC.

This clonotype was picked up a small number of times. J is TRBJ2-1 and V is TRBV5-1, with TRBD1 as a possible D gene (7 bases). V was shortened by 3 bases and J by 3 bases, with 16 bases between the two germline ends. CDR3 length: 16 residues. Germline V lookup: CDR1 SGHRS, CDR2 YFSETQ. CDR3 DNA: TGCGCCAGCAGCTCATCCCCAGGGGGGAACTACAATGAGCAGTTCTTC. This gives the protein CASSSSPGGNYNEQFF. The entire variable domain, with the rest obtained from reference TRBV5-1 and TRBJ2-1, is as follows: KAGVTQTPRYLIKTRGQQVTLSCSPISGHRSVSWYQQTPGQGLQFLFEYFSETQRNKGNFPGRFSGRQFSNSRSEMNVSTLELGDSALYLCASSSSPGGNYNEQFFGPGTRLTVL.

This chain joins TRBV20-1 and TRBJ2-3, with TRBD2 identical over 11 bases. This CDR3 spans 15 amino acids. Germline CDR1 reads DFQATT; CDR2 reads SNEGSKA (reference sequence). J lost 4 bases, V lost 1 base, and 4 bases had no gene match. CDR3 bases: TGCAGTGCTAGAGGTAGCGGGGGGGCCTCAGATACGCAGTATTTT. Translated: CSARGSGGASDTQYF.

The chain joins TRBV12-3 or TRBV12-4 to TRBJ2-4; TRBD2 matches at 7 bases. The DNA end favors TRBJ2-7, so the J call may be wrong. The CDR3 extends over 14 amino acids. The DNA for the CDR3 is TGTGCCAGCAGTTCCTCCGGGGTAGCGGGCGAGCAGTACTTC. It translates to CASSSSGVAGEQYF.

V gene TRBV28 combines with J gene TRBJ1-5; 7 nucleotides align to TRBD1. Germline CDR1 reads MDHEN; CDR2 reads SYDVKM. This CDR3 has 15 amino acids. With 9 bases clipped from V and 4 bases from J, the junction kept 12 bases outside the gene matches. The CDR3 nucleotides read TGTGCCAGTACTCCATTGACAGGGCCTAATCAGCCCCAGCATTTT. As protein: CASTPLTGPNQPQHF.

This clonotype occurred a few times. The J gene is TRBJ2-3, the V gene TRBV7-6; the match to TRBD1 covers 8 bases. V shed 1 base and J 4 bases; nucleotides not matched to a gene: 4. The CDR3 is made up of 15 amino acids. Germline CDR1 and CDR2: SGHVS and FNYEAQ. The CDR3 DNA sequence: TGTGCCAGCAGCTTAGGCTGGACAGGGTCAGATACGCAGTATTTT. It codes for CASSLGWTGSDTQYF.

CDR3 sequence reads: CASSPPVQGYGYTF. The CDR3 DNA sequence: TGTGCCAGCTCACCACCGGTTCAGGGGTATGGCTACACCTTC. The chain has TRBV18 and TRBJ1-2, with a weak D call TRBD1 (6 bases). Germline V lookup: CDR1 KGHSH, CDR2 LQKENI. Trimming took off 0 bases at V and 5 bases at J, with 10 bases between the two ends. The CDR3 runs 14 residues.

In this sample, this clonotype turned up a few times. The rearrangement joins TRBV20-1 to TRBJ2-1; D could derive from TRBD1 or TRBD2 (5 bases each). V gave up 1 base and J gave up 5 bases, with 18 bases separating them. The CDR3 totals 16 residues. Germline CDR1 and CDR2: DFQATT and SNEGSKA (reference sequence). The CDR3 nucleotides read TGCAGTGCTAGAGGTGCGGCAGGGAGTGGGGACAATGAGCAGTTCTTC. Encoded protein: CSARGAAGSGDNEQFF.

This clonotype has only a few counts. This chain links TRBV6-4 with TRBJ2-6; D is ambiguous. CDR1 and CDR2 from the germline V gene are MRHNA and SNTAGT. CDR3 length: 16 amino acids. With 0 bases removed from V and 0 bases from J, the gap between germline ends came to 6 bases. This CDR3 reads CASSDSRASGANVLTF. The CDR3, as DNA: TGTGCCAGCAGTGACTCAAGGGCCTCTGGGGCCAACGTCCTGACTTTC.

This sequence joins TRBV2 and TRBJ2-5; 10 bases are shared with TRBD2. The J segment lost 2 bases and the V segment lost 5 bases, leaving 5 bases of the junction unmatched. Germline CDR1 reads SNHLY; CDR2 reads FYNNEI. CDR3 length: 15 residues. This chain's CDR3 is CASSLAGVLQETQYF. DNA of the CDR3: TGTGCCAGCAGTCTAGCGGGAGTACTTCAAGAGACCCAGTACTTC.

The sample holds a few counts of this clonotype. A read error may explain this, as a much larger clone is one base away. V is TRBV6-6 and J is TRBJ2-5; D tentatively reads TRBD1 or TRBD2 (6 bases each). Germline V lookup: CDR1 MNHNY, CDR2 SVGAGI (reference sequence). The length of the CDR3 is 14 residues. The DNA for the CDR3 is TGTGCCAGCAGTGACTCAGGGGAGGCGGCTTCCCAGTACTTC. Translating it yields CASSDSGEAASQYF.

The V call is TRBV5-1, the J call TRBJ2-1; perhaps TRBD2 as D (6 bases). Germline loops: CDR1 SGHRS, CDR2 YFSETQ. The CDR3 consists of 14 residues. V was clipped by 4 bases and J by 3 bases, with 11 bases between them. CDR3 loop: CASSPRGFYNEQFF. The CDR3 DNA reads as TGCGCCAGCAGCCCCCGGGGGTTCTACAATGAGCAGTTCTTC.

The chain combines TRBV6-1 with TRBJ2-6; the D is unclear. V lost 2 bases, J lost 0 bases, and 14 bases lay in between. From germline, CDR1 is MNHNS and CDR2 SASEGT. CDR3 size: 18 residues. CDR3 nucleotide sequence: TGTGCCAGCAGTGAACTTAGGTTTCCCCTCTCTGGGGCCAACGTCCTGACTTTC. It encodes CASSELRFPLSGANVLTF.

This clonotype appeared a few times. This CDR3 reads CASSSQASTEAFF. CDR3 sequence (DNA): TGTGCCAGCAGCTCCCAAGCAAGCACTGAAGCTTTCTTT. J is TRBJ1-1 and V is TRBV7-2; D is unresolved. CDR1 and CDR2 (germline): SGHTA, FQGNSA. With 4 bases removed from V and 4 bases from J, the gap between germline ends came to 10 bases. The CDR3 is 13 amino acids. Supplemented by reference TRBV7-2 and TRBJ1-1, the full variable domain reads GAGVSQSPSNKVTEKGKDVELRCDPISGHTALYWYRQSLGQGLEFLIYFQGNSAPDKSGLPSDRFSAERTGGSVSTLTIQRTQQEDSAVYLCASSSQASTEAFFGQGTRLTVV.

This clonotype was observed a handful of times. The rearrangement joins TRBV6-5 to TRBJ2-1; perhaps TRBD2 as D (7 bases). V shed 0 bases and J shed 7 bases, with 16 bases lying between them. CDR1 and CDR2 (germline): MNHEY, SVGAGI. The CDR3 has 16 residues. CDR3 residues: CASSYSAGAVMNEQFF. CDR3 in DNA: TGTGCCAGCAGTTACTCCGCGGGGGCTGTGATGAATGAGCAGTTCTTC.

This clonotype is a singleton in its sample. The J gene is TRBJ1-5, the V gene TRBV2; maybe TRBD1 (5 bases). Germline loops: CDR1 SNHLY, CDR2 FYNNEI. Trimming took 3 bases from V and 1 from J, leaving 16 bases between them. This CDR3 is built from 17 residues. CDR3 region: CASSDPLPGWSNQPQHF. CDR3 coding DNA: TGTGCCAGCAGTGACCCCCTCCCAGGGTGGAGCAATCAGCCCCAGCATTTT.

This clonotype has only a few counts. V and J are TRBV12-3 or TRBV12-4 and TRBJ2-4; TRBD1 aligns across 7 bases. This CDR3 region has 17 residues. V shed 5 bases, J shed 1 base, and the junction held 11 bases outside the gene matches. CDR3 protein: CASSKTGTVPAKNIQYF. The DNA for the CDR3 is TGTGCCAGCAGTAAGACCGGGACAGTTCCCGCCAAAAACATTCAGTACTTC.

V gene TRBV7-6 combines with J gene TRBJ1-3; D is perhaps TRBD1 (6 bases). V lost 2 bases and J 0 bases, leaving 8 bases between the germline ends. The V gene's germline CDR1 is SGHVS and CDR2 FNYEAQ. CDR3 size: 15 residues. Written as DNA, the CDR3 is TGTGCCAGCAGCTTACAGGGGAACTCTGGAAACACCATATATTTT. Its translation is CASSLQGNSGNTIYF.

V is TRBV7-3 and J is TRBJ1-4, with TRBD1 identical over 9 bases. Germline CDR1 is SGHTA and CDR2 is FQGTGA. This CDR3 is 16 amino acids long. V gave up 3 bases and J gave up 8 bases; unmatched junction bases: 10. The CDR3 is CASSFRDRVLSEKLFF. As DNA, the CDR3 is TGTGCCAGCAGCTTTCGGGACAGGGTCCTGAGCGAAAAACTGTTTTTT.

The J gene is TRBJ1-2, the V gene TRBV29-1; D perhaps matches TRBD1 (5 bases). The ends were cut back, 1 base at V and 2 bases at J, with 14 bases in the middle. The V gene's germline CDR1 is SQVTM and CDR2 ANQGSEA. The CDR3 has 15 amino acids. The CDR3 here is CSVEGRQGPNYGYTF. The DNA for the CDR3 is TGCAGCGTTGAAGGTCGGCAGGGTCCGAACTATGGCTACACCTTC.

The J gene is TRBJ2-7, the V gene TRBV7-2; 9 nucleotides agree with TRBD2. The CDR3 runs 16 residues. Trimming at V came to 0 bases and at J to 7 bases, leaving 10 bases not matched to a gene. Germline CDR1 SGHTA, CDR2 FQGNSA. The CDR3 loop is CASSLAAPSGALEQYF. In DNA, the CDR3 is TGTGCCAGCAGCTTAGCCGCCCCTAGCGGGGCTCTAGAGCAGTACTTC. Full variable domain (outside the CDR3, taken from reference TRBV7-2 and TRBJ2-7): GAGVSQSPSNKVTEKGKDVELRCDPISGHTALYWYRQSLGQGLEFLIYFQGNSAPDKSGLPSDRFSAERTGGSVSTLTIQRTQQEDSAVYLCASSLAAPSGALEQYFGPGTRLTVT.

This rearrangement joins TRBV24-1 to TRBJ2-6, with a weak D call TRBD2 (5 bases). Looked up from germline, CDR1 is KGHDR and CDR2 is SFDVKD. Trimming left V 4 bases short and J 4 bases short, with 13 bases between. The CDR3 is made up of 16 amino acids. The CDR3 sequence: CATSDVGDLGANVLTF. CDR3 bases: TGTGCCACCAGTGACGTCGGGGATCTCGGGGCCAACGTCCTGACTTTC.